These 8 T cell receptor beta chains were all obtained from the same sample, sequenced in a study of OX40 agonist ivuxolimab in advanced cancers. Method: immunoSEQ multiplex PCR; TCRdb's copy keeps in-frame clones and lacks some. The repertoire includes 45,000 to 55,000 clones, approximately 90% of them detected once, and around 0.61% sits in the top ten. This specimen consisted of CD4+ or CD8+ T cells sorted from blood, obtained in a trial of the OX40 agonist ivuxolimab. Receptors were obtained from an adult with an advanced solid tumor such as melanoma, head and neck, liver or kidney cancer.

Regarding this clone: Other nucleotide sequences in the sample specify the same CDR3. The J gene is TRBJ1-2, the V gene TRBV18; D may be TRBD1 (5 bases). From germline, CDR1 is KGHSH and CDR2 LQKENI. The CDR3 runs to 14 residues. The V end was cut by 3 bases, the J end by 7 bases, with 15 bases between. CDR3 bases: TGTGCCAGCTCACCTCCGGGAGGGGTCCTTGGCTACACCTTC. Protein product: CASSPPGGVLGYTF.

This chain uses TRBV2 with TRBJ2-7, with D possibly matching TRBD1 (6 bases). This CDR3 region has 16 residues. The V gene's germline CDR1 is SNHLY and CDR2 FYNNEI. The V gene lost 1 base and the J gene lost 3 bases, with 16 bases spanning the gap. CDR3 sequence (DNA): TGTGCCAGCAGTGAAGGGACAGAGCCCCCCTTCTACGAGCAGTACTTC. It yields the protein CASSEGTEPPFYEQYF. Drawing the rest from reference TRBV2 and TRBJ2-7, the complete variable domain is EPEVTQTPSHQVTQMGQEVILRCVPISNHLYFYWYRQILGQKVEFLVSFYNNEISEKSEIFDDQFSVERPDGSNFTLKIRSTKLEDSAMYFCASSEGTEPPFYEQYFGPGTRLTVT.

Only one count was recorded for this clone. The J gene is TRBJ2-7, the V gene TRBV2; possible D gene TRBD1, 5 bases. The CDR3 covers 15 residues. The V end lost 4 bases, the J end lost 2 bases, and 15 bases lay between the germline ends. CDR1 is SNHLY, CDR2 FYNNEI, per germline. The DNA of the CDR3 is TGTGCCAGCAGTGTCGGCAGGGCACCCCCCTACGAGCAGTACTTC. Amino acids: CASSVGRAPPYEQYF.

The gene calls are TRBV10-2 and TRBJ1-1, with D perhaps TRBD1 (5 bases). The CDR3 extends over 15 amino acids. Germline lookup yields CDR1 WSHSY and CDR2 SAAADI. Deletions cut 3 bases from V and 4 bases from J, with 15 bases between. Here the CDR3 DNA reads TGCGCCAGCAGTGACCCGACCCGGGGCTCCACTGAAGCTTTCTTT. Encoded protein: CASSDPTRGSTEAFF.

This clone has only a few counts. CDR3 DNA: TGTGCCTGGAGAGGGGGGAGCTGGTACGGGGAGCTGTTTTTT. Encoded protein: CAWRGGSWYGELFF. The chain is built from TRBV30 and TRBJ2-2; D could derive from TRBD1 or TRBD2 (6 bases each). Germline CDR1 and CDR2: GTSNPN and SVGIG (reference sequence). V lost 3 bases, J lost 7 bases, and 15 bases lay in between. The CDR3 runs to 14 residues. Drawing the rest from reference TRBV30 and TRBJ2-2, the complete variable domain is SQTIHQWPATLVQPVGSPLSLECTVEGTSNPNLYWYRQAAGRGLQLLFYSVGIGQISSEVPQNLSASRPQDRQFILSSKKLLLSDSGFYLCAWRGGSWYGELFFGEGSRLTVL.

In this sample, this clone turned up once. The rearrangement joins TRBV5-1 to TRBJ1-4; tentative D call: TRBD1 (5 bases). Per the germline V gene, CDR1 is SGHRS and CDR2 is YFSETQ. Trimming removed 4 bases from V and 0 bases from J, with 7 bases in between. The CDR3 covers 14 residues. CDR3 in DNA: TGCGCCAGCAGCAAGACAGCAACTAATGAAAAACTGTTTTTT. Protein: CASSKTATNEKLFF.

Here the CDR3 reads CASSVATSRETQYF. CDR3 nucleotides: TGTGCCAGCAGCGTAGCGACTAGCAGAGAGACCCAGTACTTC. J is TRBJ2-5 and V is TRBV9; 7 positions match TRBD2. Germline V gene lookup returns CDR1 SGDLS and CDR2 YYNGEE. This CDR3 region has 14 residues. J lost 4 bases, V lost 0 bases, and 3 bases had no gene match. The full variable domain, with the rest looked up from reference TRBV9 and TRBJ2-5, is DSGVTQTPKHLITATGQRVTLRCSPRSGDLSVYWYQQSLDQGLQFLIQYYNGEERAKGNILERFSAQQFPDLHSELNLSSLELGDSALYFCASSVATSRETQYFGPGTRLLVL.

This clone was seen a single time. V and J are TRBV19 and TRBJ1-5; D not certain. Trimming left V 6 bases short and J 4 bases short, with 7 bases between. The CDR3 is 12 residues long. Germline CDR1 is LNHDA and CDR2 is SQIVND (reference sequence). The DNA of the CDR3 is TGTGCCAGTAGCCCAACAAATCAGCCCCAGCATTTT. Protein product: CASSPTNQPQHF.